The clone carrying this T cell receptor beta chain was recorded at least ten times. Its antigen is as yet unknown. Amplification yielded TCR beta CDR3 regions, with RNA transcripts as the source. First-round RT-PCR targeting the TCR CDR3 was performed with the HTBI primer set. TCRdb reprocessed the multiplex PCR reads with MiXCR, giving one entry per CDR3 protein. Of under 350,000 distinct CDR3 sequences in the sample, about 20% were seen once. This entry belongs to a study of T cells in Graves' hyperthyroidism and ophthalmopathy. Overall study findings and caveats: Most clonotypes that expanded in the thyroid above 0.001 also showed up in blood.

In patients aged 18 to 65, hyperthyroidism was newly diagnosed, with duration under 2 months. The clonotype was recovered from a woman in her fifties or sixties with Graves' hyperthyroidism. Sequencing used blood.

This CDR3 is CASRLAGGETQYF. The DNA of the CDR3 is TGTGCCAGCAGGCTAGCGGGAGGGGAGACCCAGTACTTC. The J gene is TRBJ2-5, the V gene TRBV6-1; 12 positions agree with TRBD2. CDR1 and CDR2 from the germline V gene are MNHNS and SASEGT. There are 13 residues in the CDR3. The ends lost 6 bases at V and 5 bases at J; junction bases unmatched: 1.